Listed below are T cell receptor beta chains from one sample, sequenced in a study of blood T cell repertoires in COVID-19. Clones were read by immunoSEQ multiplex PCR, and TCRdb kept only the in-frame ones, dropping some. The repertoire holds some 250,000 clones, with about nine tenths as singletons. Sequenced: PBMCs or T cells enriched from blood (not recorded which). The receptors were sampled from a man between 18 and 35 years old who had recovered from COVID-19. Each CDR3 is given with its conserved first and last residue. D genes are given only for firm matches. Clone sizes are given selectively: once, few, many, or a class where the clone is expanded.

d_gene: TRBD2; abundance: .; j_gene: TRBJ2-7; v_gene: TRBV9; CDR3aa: CASSVGLAGKEQYF; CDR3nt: TGTGCCAGCAGCGTAGGGCTAGCGGGGAAAGAGCAGTACTTC
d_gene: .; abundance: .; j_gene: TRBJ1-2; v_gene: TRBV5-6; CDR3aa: CASSLPGLYGYTF; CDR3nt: TGTGCCAGCAGCTTGCCGGGACTTTATGGCTACACCTTC
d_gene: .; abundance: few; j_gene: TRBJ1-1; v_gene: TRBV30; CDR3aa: CAWGIRFVLF; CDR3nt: TGTGCCTGGGGGATTCGATTCGTTCTATTT
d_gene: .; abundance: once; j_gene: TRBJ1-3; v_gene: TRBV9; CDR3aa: CASSAGVGNTIYF; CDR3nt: TGTGCCAGCAGCGCCGGAGTGGGAAACACCATATATTTT
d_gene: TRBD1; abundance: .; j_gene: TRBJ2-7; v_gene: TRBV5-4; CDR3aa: CASSRETGQGGYEQYF; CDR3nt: TGTGCCAGCAGCCGAGAGACGGGACAGGGAGGCTACGAGCAGTACTTC
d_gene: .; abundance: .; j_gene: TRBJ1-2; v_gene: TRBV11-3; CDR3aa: CASSLGGASYTF; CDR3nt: TGTGCCAGCAGCTTGGGAGGGGCGAGCTACACCTTC
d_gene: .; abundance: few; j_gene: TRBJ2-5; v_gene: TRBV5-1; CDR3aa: CASSYQGSVETQYF; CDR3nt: TGCGCCAGCAGCTACCAGGGGTCAGTAGAGACCCAGTACTTC
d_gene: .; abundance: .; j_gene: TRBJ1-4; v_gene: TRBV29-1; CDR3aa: CSVVGRDEKLFF; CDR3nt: TGCAGCGTTGTTGGGAGAGATGAAAAACTGTTTTTT
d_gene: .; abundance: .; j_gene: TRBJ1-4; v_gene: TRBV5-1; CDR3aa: CASSLFLNEKLFF; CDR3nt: TGCGCCAGCAGCTTGTTTCTTAATGAAAAACTGTTTTTT
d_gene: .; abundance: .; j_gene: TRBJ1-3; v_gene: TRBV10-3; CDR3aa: CAIRVSSGNTIYF; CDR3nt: TGTGCCATCAGAGTTAGCTCTGGAAACACCATATATTTT
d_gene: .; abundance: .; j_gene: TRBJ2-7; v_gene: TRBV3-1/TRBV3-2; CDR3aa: CASSPSGVLYEQYF; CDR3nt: TGTGCCAGCAGCCCCAGCGGAGTCCTCTACGAGCAGTACTTC
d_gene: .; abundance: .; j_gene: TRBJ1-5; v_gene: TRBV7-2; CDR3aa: CASSLFPTQDQPQHF; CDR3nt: TGTGCCAGCAGCTTATTTCCCACGCAGGATCAGCCCCAGCATTTT
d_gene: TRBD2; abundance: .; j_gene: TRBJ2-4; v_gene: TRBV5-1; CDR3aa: CASSGGLAGMSGAKNIQYF; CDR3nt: TGCGCCAGCAGCGGGGGACTAGCGGGAATGTCGGGAGCCAAAAACATTCAGTACTTC
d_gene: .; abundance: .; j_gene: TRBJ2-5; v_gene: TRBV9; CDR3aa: CASSPSQDIGETQYF; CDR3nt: TGTGCCAGCAGCCCTTCTCAGGACATTGGGGAGACCCAGTACTTC
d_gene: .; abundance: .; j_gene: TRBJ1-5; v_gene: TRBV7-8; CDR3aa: CASSPKGRGLNQPQHF; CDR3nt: TGTGCCAGCAGCCCCAAGGGCAGGGGCCTGAATCAGCCCCAGCATTTT
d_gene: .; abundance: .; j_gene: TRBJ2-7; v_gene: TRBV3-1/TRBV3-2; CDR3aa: CASSQSEGYEQYF; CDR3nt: TGTGCCAGCAGCCAATCCGAGGGTTACGAGCAGTACTTC
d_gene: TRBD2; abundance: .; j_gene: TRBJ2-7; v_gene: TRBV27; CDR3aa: CASSLGTSGTYEQYF; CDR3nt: TGTGCCAGCAGTCTAGGGACTAGCGGGACCTACGAGCAGTACTTC
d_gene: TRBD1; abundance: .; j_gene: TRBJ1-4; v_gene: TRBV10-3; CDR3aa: CAIRAGGFEKLFF; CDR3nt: TGTGCCATCAGGGCAGGGGGCTTTGAAAAACTGTTTTTT
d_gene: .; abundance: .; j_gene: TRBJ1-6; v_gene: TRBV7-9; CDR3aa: CASSTGPYNSPLHF; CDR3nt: TGTGCCAGTTCAACAGGGCCCTATAATTCACCCCTCCACTTT
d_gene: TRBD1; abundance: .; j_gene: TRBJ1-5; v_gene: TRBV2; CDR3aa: CASSPGQGRFWINQPQHF; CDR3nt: TGTGCCAGCAGCCCGGGACAGGGAAGGTTCTGGATCAATCAGCCCCAGCATTTT
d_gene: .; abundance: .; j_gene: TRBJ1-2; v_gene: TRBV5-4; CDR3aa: CASSGPRVNYGYTF; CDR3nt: TGTGCCAGCAGCGGGCCCAGGGTCAACTATGGCTACACCTTC
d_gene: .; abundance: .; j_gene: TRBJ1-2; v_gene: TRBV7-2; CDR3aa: CASTILGVGLDYGYTF; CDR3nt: TGTGCCAGCACCATTTTAGGGGTCGGCTTGGACTATGGCTACACCTTC
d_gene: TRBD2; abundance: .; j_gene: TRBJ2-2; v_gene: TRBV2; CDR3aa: CASGDEEAGVPGELFF; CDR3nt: TGTGCCAGCGGGGATGAGGAAGCGGGGGTGCCCGGGGAGCTGTTTTTT
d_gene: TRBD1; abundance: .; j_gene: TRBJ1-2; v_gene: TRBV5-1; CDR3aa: CASSLEGRGNYGYTF; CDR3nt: TGCGCCAGCAGCTTGGAGGGCAGGGGGAACTATGGCTACACCTTC
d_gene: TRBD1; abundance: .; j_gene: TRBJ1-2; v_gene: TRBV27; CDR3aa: CASSGQGAGYGYTF; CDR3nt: TGTGCCAGCAGTGGTCAGGGGGCTGGCTATGGCTACACCTTC
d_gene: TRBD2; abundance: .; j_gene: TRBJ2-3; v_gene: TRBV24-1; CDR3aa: CATRPQAGGPLDTQYF; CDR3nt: TGTGCCACCAGGCCTCAAGCGGGAGGGCCGTTAGATACGCAGTATTTT
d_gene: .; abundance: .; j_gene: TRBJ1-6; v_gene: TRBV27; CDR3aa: CASSLNRARSPLHF; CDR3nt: TGTGCCAGCAGTTTAAACAGGGCCAGGTCACCCCTCCACTTT
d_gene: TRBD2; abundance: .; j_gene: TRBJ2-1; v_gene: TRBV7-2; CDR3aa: CASSLRRGGPYNEQFF; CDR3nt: TGTGCCAGCAGCTTACGGCGGGGGGGCCCTTACAATGAGCAGTTCTTC
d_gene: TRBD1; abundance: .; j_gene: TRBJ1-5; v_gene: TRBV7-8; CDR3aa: CASSLRGTGFSNQPQHF; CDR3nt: TGTGCCAGCAGCTTAAGGGGGACAGGGTTTAGCAATCAGCCCCAGCATTTT
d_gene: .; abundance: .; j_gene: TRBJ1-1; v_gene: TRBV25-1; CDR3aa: CASSEYGVATEAFF; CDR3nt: TGTGCCAGCAGTGAATACGGGGTGGCCACTGAAGCTTTCTTT